This TCR beta chain originates from a study of cytomegalovirus exposure and HLA in healthy donors. Study-level results: First-cohort TCR clusters tended to co-occur in the approximately 120 validation repertoires, a later analysis found. A list of around 160 TCR beta chains associated with cytomegalovirus was given. It was confirmed in vitro that three of the CMV-associated chains were specific for CMV antigens.

Concerning this clone: Antigen unknown.

The CDR3 is 18 residues long. V was trimmed by 2 bases and J by 0 bases, leaving 17 bases between them. Germline-derived CDR1 and CDR2 are LGHNA and YNFKEQ. The table came from immunoSEQ multiplex PCR; TCRdb's copy has only in-frame clones and leaves some out. Of about 280,000 clones detected, 88% appear once; the ten largest clones hold over 0.7%. The sequencing input was PBMCs. This rearrangement joins TRBV4-2 to TRBJ2-1, with a tentative D call TRBD2 (6 bases). The TCR originated in a woman aged 18-35 years in good health and CMV-seronegative. The CDR3 DNA is TGTGCCAGCAGCCAACGCCCGGGGGATCCGAGCTCCTACAATGAGCAGTTCTTC. Translated: CASSQRPGDPSSYNEQFF.